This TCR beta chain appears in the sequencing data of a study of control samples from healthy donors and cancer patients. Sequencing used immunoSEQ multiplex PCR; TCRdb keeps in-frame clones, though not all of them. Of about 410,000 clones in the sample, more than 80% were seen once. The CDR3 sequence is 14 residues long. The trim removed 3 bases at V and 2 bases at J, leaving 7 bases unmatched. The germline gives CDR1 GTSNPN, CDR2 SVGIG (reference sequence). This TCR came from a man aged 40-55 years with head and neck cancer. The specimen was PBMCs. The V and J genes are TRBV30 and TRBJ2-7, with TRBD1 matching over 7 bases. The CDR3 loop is CAWRAQGPAYEQYF. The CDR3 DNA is TGTGCCTGGAGGGCACAGGGGCCAGCCTACGAGCAGTACTTC.